At least ten counts were recorded for the clone carrying this T cell receptor beta chain. What it binds is not known. This sample is drawn from a study of T cells in Graves' hyperthyroidism and ophthalmopathy. Study-wide results and caveats: A 13 V-J model separated ophthalmopathy from stable hyperthyroidism.

This CDR3 has 15 amino acids. Germline V lookup: CDR1 LGHNA, CDR2 YNFKEQ. J gave up 4 bases and V 0 bases, and 1 base lay outside the gene matches. Amplification of TCR beta CDR3 regions used RNA as the template. Initially, a first-round RT-PCR of the TCR CDR3 employed the HTBI primer set. TCRdb redid the calling of the multiplex PCR reads with MiXCR, one entry per CDR3 protein. The sample holds 270,000 or so distinct CDR3 sequences, about 25% seen once. Diagnostic decisions used clinical symptoms, serum thyroxine and TRAb, thyroid ultrasound and orbital computed tomography. The sequence was obtained from a middle-aged man with Graves' hyperthyroidism that later progressed to Graves' ophthalmopathy. This sequence joins TRBV4-2 and TRBJ2-2, with TRBD2 matching over 8 bases. What was sequenced was blood. The CDR3 nucleotides read TGTGCCAGCAGCCAAGAGACTAGCGCCACCGGGGAGCTGTTTTTT. This encodes CASSQETSATGELFF.